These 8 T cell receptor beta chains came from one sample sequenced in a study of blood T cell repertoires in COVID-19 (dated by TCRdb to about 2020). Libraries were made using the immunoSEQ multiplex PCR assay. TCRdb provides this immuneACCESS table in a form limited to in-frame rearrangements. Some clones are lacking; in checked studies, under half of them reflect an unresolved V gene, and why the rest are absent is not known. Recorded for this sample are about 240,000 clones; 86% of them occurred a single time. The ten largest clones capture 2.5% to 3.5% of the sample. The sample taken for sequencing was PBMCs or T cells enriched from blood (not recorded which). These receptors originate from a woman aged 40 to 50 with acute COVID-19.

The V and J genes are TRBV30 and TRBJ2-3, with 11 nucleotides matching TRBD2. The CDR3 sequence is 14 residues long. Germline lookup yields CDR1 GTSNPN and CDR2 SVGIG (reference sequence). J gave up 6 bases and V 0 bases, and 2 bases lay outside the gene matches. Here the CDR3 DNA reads TGTGCCTGGAGTGTCCTAGCGGGAGGTGATACGCAGTATTTT. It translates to CAWSVLAGGDTQYF.

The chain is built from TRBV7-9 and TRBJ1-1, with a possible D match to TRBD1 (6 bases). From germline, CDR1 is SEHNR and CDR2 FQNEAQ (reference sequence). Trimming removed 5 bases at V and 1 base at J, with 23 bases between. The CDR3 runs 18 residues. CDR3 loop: CASSRVGRGEAPNTEAFF. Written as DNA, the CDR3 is TGTGCCAGCAGCCGGGTCGGCAGGGGAGAGGCTCCGAACACTGAAGCTTTCTTT.

The CDR3 spells CASSQARAEAFF. CDR3 sequence (DNA): TGTGCCAGCAGCCAAGCTCGGGCTGAAGCTTTCTTT. J is TRBJ1-1 and V is TRBV3-1 (or the pseudogene TRBV3-2), with D uncertain. The CDR3 extends over 12 amino acids. CDR1 LGHDT and CDR2 YNNKEL come from the germline V gene (reference sequence). V was pared by 1 base and J by 6 bases, with 6 bases between.

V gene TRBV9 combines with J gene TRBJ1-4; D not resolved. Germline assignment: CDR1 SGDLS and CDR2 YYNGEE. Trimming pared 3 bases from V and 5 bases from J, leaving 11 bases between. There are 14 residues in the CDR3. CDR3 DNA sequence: TGTGCCAGCAGCGCACAGTCTCCGAATGAAAAACTGTTTTTT. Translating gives CASSAQSPNEKLFF.

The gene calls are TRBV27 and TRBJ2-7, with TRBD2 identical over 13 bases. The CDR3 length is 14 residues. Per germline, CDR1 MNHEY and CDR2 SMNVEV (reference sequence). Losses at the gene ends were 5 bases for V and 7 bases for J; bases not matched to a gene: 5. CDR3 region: CASSRTSGSGEQYF. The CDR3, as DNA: TGTGCCAGCAGTAGGACTAGCGGGAGTGGGGAGCAGTACTTC.

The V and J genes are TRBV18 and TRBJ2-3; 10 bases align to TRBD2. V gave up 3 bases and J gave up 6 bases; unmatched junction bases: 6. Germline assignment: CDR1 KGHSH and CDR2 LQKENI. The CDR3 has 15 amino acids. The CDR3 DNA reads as TGTGCCAGCTCACCCCTTACTAGCGGGAAGGATACGCAGTATTTT. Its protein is CASSPLTSGKDTQYF.

CDR3 coding DNA: TGTGCCAGCTTAACGGACAGTAGCAATCAGCCCCAGCATTTT. Its protein is CASLTDSSNQPQHF. The chain has TRBV18 and TRBJ1-5, with D perhaps TRBD1 (6 bases). Germline V lookup: CDR1 KGHSH, CDR2 LQKENI. The CDR3 covers 14 residues. The V end lost 7 bases, the J end lost 0 bases, and 10 bases lay between the germline ends.

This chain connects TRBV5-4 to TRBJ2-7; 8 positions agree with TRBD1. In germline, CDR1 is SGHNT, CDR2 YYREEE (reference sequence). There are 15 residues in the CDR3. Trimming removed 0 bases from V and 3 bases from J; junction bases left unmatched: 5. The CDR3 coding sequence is TGTGCCAGCAGCTTGGGGAACACAGGGGGCTACGAGCAGTACTTC. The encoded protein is CASSLGNTGGYEQYF.